This T cell receptor beta chain was documented in a study of OX40 agonist ivuxolimab in advanced cancers. Overall study: People who had prior anti-PD-1, anti-PD-L1 or anti-CTLA-4 therapy could take part, and under 45% had some.

This clone was seen only once. Sequencing used immunoSEQ multiplex PCR; TCRdb keeps in-frame clones, though not all of them. The sample shows fewer than 70,000 clones, approximately 90% of them seen only once. Trimming took 9 bases from V and 4 from J; bases not matched to a gene: 0. The CDR3 sequence is 13 residues long. Germline CDR1 MDHEN, CDR2 SYDVKM. The starting material was CD4+ or CD8+ T cells sorted from blood, obtained in a trial of the OX40 agonist ivuxolimab. V is TRBV28 and J is TRBJ2-1, with 13 bases fitting TRBD2. This sequence originates from an adult with an advanced solid tumor such as melanoma, head and neck, liver or kidney cancer. The CDR3 nucleotides are TGTGCCAGGGGACTAGCGGGATACAATGAGCAGTTCTTC. It translates to CARGLAGYNEQFF.